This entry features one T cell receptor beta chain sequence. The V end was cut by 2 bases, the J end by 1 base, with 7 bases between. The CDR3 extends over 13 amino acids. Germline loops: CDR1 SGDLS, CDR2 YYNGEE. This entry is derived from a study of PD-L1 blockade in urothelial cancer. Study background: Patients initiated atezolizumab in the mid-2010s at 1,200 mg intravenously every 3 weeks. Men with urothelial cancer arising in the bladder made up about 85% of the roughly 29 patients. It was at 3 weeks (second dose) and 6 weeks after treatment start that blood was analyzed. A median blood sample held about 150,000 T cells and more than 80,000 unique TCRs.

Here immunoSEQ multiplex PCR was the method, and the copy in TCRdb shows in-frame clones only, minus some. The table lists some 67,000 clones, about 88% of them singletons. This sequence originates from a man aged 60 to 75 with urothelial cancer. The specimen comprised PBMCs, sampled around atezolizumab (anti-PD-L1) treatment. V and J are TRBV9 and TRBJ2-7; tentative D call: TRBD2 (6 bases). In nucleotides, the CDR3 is TGTGCCAGCAGCGTCGGACTATCCTACGAGCAGTACTTC. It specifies CASSVGLSYEQYF.